The rows below give T cell receptor beta chains drawn from one sample of a study of T cells in localized non-small cell lung cancer. TCRdb's copy holds only in-frame clones and misses some; the assay was immunoSEQ multiplex PCR. The table has about 40,000 clones, 81% seen once. The specimen comprised peripheral blood mononuclear cells, sampled before any cancer treatment. The receptor source for this set is a male donor at least 60 years old with stage II lung adenocarcinoma. Each CDR3 is given with its conserved first and last residue. D genes are given only for firm matches. Clone size is given for some rows only: seen once, a few or many times, or a class if the clone is expanded.

>TRBV7-9|TRBD2|16|.|TRBJ2-7
CASSLRTSGRSDEQYF
TGTGCCAGCAGCTTAAGGACTAGCGGGAGAAGCGACGAGCAGTACTTC
>TRBV19|.|15|.|TRBJ1-1
CASYGGGWVDTEAFF
TGTGCCTCCTACGGGGGCGGATGGGTGGACACTGAAGCTTTCTTT
>TRBV25-1|.|13|.|TRBJ2-5
CASALPGSETQYF
TGTGCCTCCGCGCTACCAGGATCTGAGACCCAGTACTTC
>TRBV19|TRBD1|13|.|TRBJ1-1
CASSPTGTAAAFF
TGTGCCAGTAGTCCGACCGGGACAGCTGCGGCTTTCTTT
>TRBV29-1|TRBD2|14|.|TRBJ2-1
CSVVAGKSYNEQFF
TGCAGCGTGGTAGCGGGGAAATCCTACAATGAGCAGTTCTTC
>TRBV6-5|.|13|.|TRBJ2-7
CASSRLLGYEQYF
TGTGCCAGCAGCCGCCTGTTGGGCTACGAGCAGTACTTC
>TRBV30|.|12|.|TRBJ2-7
CAWSSWGDEQYF
TGTGCCTGGAGTTCCTGGGGGGACGAGCAGTACTTC
>TRBV18|.|12|.|TRBJ2-3
CASSPGSDTQYF
TGTGCCAGCTCCCCCGGGTCGGATACGCAGTATTTT
>TRBV30|TRBD2|16|.|TRBJ2-3
CAWSVGSLAGTDTQYF
TGTGCCTGGAGTGTGGGGTCACTAGCGGGTACAGATACGCAGTATTTT
>TRBV29-1|.|12|.|TRBJ2-7
CSVGHQGYEQYF
TGCAGCGTTGGGCATCAGGGCTACGAGCAGTACTTC
>TRBV10-3|.|13|.|TRBJ2-7
CAIKKETYGEQYF
TGTGCCATCAAGAAGGAGACCTATGGCGAGCAGTACTTC
>TRBV28|.|13|.|TRBJ1-1
CASIRGMNTEAFF
TGTGCCAGCATTCGGGGGATGAACACTGAAGCTTTCTTT
>TRBV6-5|.|15|.|TRBJ1-5
CASSPGGERNQPQHF
TGTGCCAGCAGTCCCGGAGGGGAAAGGAATCAGCCCCAGCATTTT
>TRBV28|.|15|.|TRBJ2-7
CASSPPAASSYEQYF
TGTGCCAGTTCCCCCCCAGCGGCTAGCTCCTACGAGCAGTACTTC
>TRBV7-2|.|14|.|TRBJ2-2
CASRVRGNDGELFF
TGTGCCAGCCGAGTGCGGGGTAACGACGGGGAGCTGTTTTTT
>TRBV7-9|.|15|.|TRBJ1-2
CASSLSVGGNYGYTF
TGTGCCAGCAGCCTCTCAGTCGGGGGGAACTATGGCTACACCTTC
>TRBV2|.|13|.|TRBJ1-1
CASSRVMNTEAFF
TGTGCCAGCAGTCGGGTTATGAACACTGAAGCTTTCTTT
>TRBV18|.|18|.|TRBJ2-3
CASSPRTQGPSYTDTQYF
TGTGCCAGCTCACCCCGAACACAGGGACCCTCTTACACAGATACGCAGTATTTT
>TRBV5-6|TRBD2|16|.|TRBJ2-1
CASNPRLTSGRHEQFF
TGTGCCAGCAACCCCCGGCTGACTAGCGGGAGGCATGAGCAGTTCTTC
>TRBV10-3|.|12|few|TRBJ2-1
CAISEQAIGQFF
TGTGCCATCAGTGAGCAGGCTATCGGGCAGTTCTTC
>TRBV5-1|.|13|.|TRBJ2-1
CASSLEGGNEQFF
TGCGCCAGCAGCTTGGAGGGGGGGAATGAGCAGTTCTTC
>TRBV29-1|.|14|few|TRBJ1-5
CSVEVGGGNQPQHF
TGCAGCGTTGAAGTTGGTGGGGGCAATCAGCCCCAGCATTTT
>TRBV19|.|14|.|TRBJ1-3
CASVRGGSGNTIYF
TGTGCCAGCGTACGGGGGGGCTCTGGAAACACCATATATTTT
>TRBV7-6|.|14|.|TRBJ2-1
CASSLGFFNNEQFF
TGTGCCAGCTCGTTGGGGTTCTTCAACAATGAGCAGTTCTTC
>TRBV30|TRBD2|12|.|TRBJ2-7
CAHRGGSFEQYF
TGTGCCCATCGCGGGGGGTCATTCGAGCAGTACTTC
>TRBV10-3|TRBD1|15|.|TRBJ1-5
CAISESTGQGQPQHF
TGTGCCATCAGTGAGTCAACCGGACAGGGTCAGCCCCAGCATTTT
>TRBV2|.|12|.|TRBJ1-2
CASSEKGYGYTF
TGTGCCAGCAGTGAAAAGGGCTATGGCTACACCTTC
>TRBV19|TRBD2|16|.|TRBJ2-1
CASSVPGLAPSNEQFF
TGTGCCAGTAGTGTGCCGGGACTAGCGCCTTCGAATGAGCAGTTCTTC
>TRBV28|TRBD2|15|.|TRBJ2-2
CASSSFSGRAGELFF
TGTGCCAGCAGTTCCTTTAGCGGGAGGGCCGGGGAGCTGTTTTTT
>TRBV19|TRBD2|13|.|TRBJ2-1
CATQAGVSNEQFF
TGTGCCACCCAAGCGGGAGTGAGTAATGAGCAGTTCTTC
>TRBV7-8|.|14|.|TRBJ2-7
CASSLDRYSYEQYF
TGTGCCAGCAGCTTGGACCGTTATTCCTACGAGCAGTACTTC
>TRBV4-3|.|13|.|TRBJ1-1
CASSLRTGDEAFF
TGCGCCAGCAGCCTCCGCACTGGGGATGAAGCTTTCTTT
>TRBV6-5|.|15|.|TRBJ1-5
CASSVGNEVNQPQHF
TGTGCCAGCAGTGTGGGTAACGAAGTAAATCAGCCCCAGCATTTT
>TRBV5-4|TRBD1|15|few|TRBJ1-1
CASSLGDRGDTEAFF
TGTGCCAGCAGCTTGGGGGACAGGGGCGACACTGAAGCTTTCTTT
>TRBV7-9|.|11|.|TRBJ1-3
CASSRTGPIYF
TGTGCCAGCAGTCGTACGGGACCCATATATTTT
>TRBV28|.|15|.|TRBJ2-1
CASNGDLSSYNEQFF
TGTGCCAGCAACGGAGACCTTAGCTCCTACAATGAGCAGTTCTTC
>TRBV5-6|TRBD2|17|.|TRBJ2-3
CASSSPKREGPSDTQYF
TGTGCCAGCAGCTCCCCGAAGCGGGAGGGCCCCTCAGATACGCAGTATTTT
>TRBV30|TRBD1|14|once|TRBJ1-2
CAWMRQGASYGYTF
TGTGCCTGGATGAGACAGGGGGCCTCCTATGGCTACACCTTC
>TRBV29-1|TRBD2|15|few|TRBJ2-7
CSVTGTSGRSYEQYF
TGCAGCGTGACCGGGACTAGCGGGAGGAGCTACGAGCAGTACTTC
>TRBV7-2|TRBD1|13|few|TRBJ1-4
CASSAGGREKLFF
TGTGCCAGCAGCGCAGGGGGCCGCGAAAAACTGTTTTTT
>TRBV7-2|.|13|.|TRBJ1-2
CASSLILPGGYTF
TGTGCCAGCAGCTTAATCCTCCCGGGAGGCTACACCTTC
>TRBV5-6|.|14|.|TRBJ1-2
CASSLGAGFNGYTF
TGTGCCAGCAGCTTGGGGGCAGGTTTTAATGGCTACACCTTC
>TRBV7-9|TRBD1|16|.|TRBJ1-3
CASSLKTGGSGNTIYF
TGTGCCAGCAGCTTAAAAACAGGGGGCTCTGGAAACACCATATATTTT
>TRBV18|.|15|.|TRBJ1-1
CASSLNRRVDTEAFF
TGTGCCAGCTCACTTAACAGGCGAGTTGACACTGAAGCTTTCTTT
>TRBV4-1|TRBD2|17|.|TRBJ2-3
CASSQDSREGRLDTQYF
TGCGCCAGCAGCCAAGATTCGCGGGAGGGCCGATTAGATACGCAGTATTTT
>TRBV12-5|TRBD2|16|medium-sized|TRBJ2-1
CASGLVLREGLNEQFF
TGTGCTAGTGGTTTGGTATTGCGGGAGGGCCTTAATGAGCAGTTCTTC
>TRBV6-5|.|12|.|TRBJ1-2
CASSPERQGYTF
TGTGCCAGCAGCCCCGAAAGGCAAGGCTACACCTTC
>TRBV7-2|.|13|.|TRBJ1-1
CASSFWTNTEAFF
TGTGCCAGCAGCTTCTGGACCAACACTGAAGCTTTCTTT
>TRBV18|.|15|.|TRBJ2-1
CASSGGIDSYNEQFF
TGTGCCAGCTCAGGCGGGATCGACTCCTACAATGAGCAGTTCTTC
>TRBV4-2|TRBD2|15|.|TRBJ2-7
CASSQDGGGLAEQYF
TGTGCCAGCAGCCAAGATGGAGGTGGACTAGCCGAGCAGTACTTC
>TRBV4-1|.|14|.|TRBJ2-1
CASSPREDRNEQFF
TGCGCCAGCAGCCCAAGGGAGGATAGGAATGAGCAGTTCTTC
>TRBV6-5|TRBD1|15|.|TRBJ2-1
CASSSSGQGRNEQFF
TGTGCCAGCAGTTCTTCCGGACAGGGGAGAAATGAGCAGTTCTTC
>TRBV10-3|TRBD2|17|.|TRBJ2-1
CAISVGGRASPYNEQFF
TGTGCCATCAGTGTTGGAGGGAGGGCTTCCCCCTACAATGAGCAGTTCTTC